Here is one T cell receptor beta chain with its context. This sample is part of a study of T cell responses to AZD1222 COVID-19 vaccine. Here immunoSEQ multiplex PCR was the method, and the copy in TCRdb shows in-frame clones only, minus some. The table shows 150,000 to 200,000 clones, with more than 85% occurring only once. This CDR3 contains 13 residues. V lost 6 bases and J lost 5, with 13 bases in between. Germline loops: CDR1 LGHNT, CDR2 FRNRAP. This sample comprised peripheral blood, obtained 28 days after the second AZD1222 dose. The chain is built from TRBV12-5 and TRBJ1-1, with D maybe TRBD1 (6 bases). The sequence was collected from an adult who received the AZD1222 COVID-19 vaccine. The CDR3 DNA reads TGTGCTAGTGGCTGGAGGGGGGAGACTGAAGCTTTCTTT. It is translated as CASGWRGETEAFF.